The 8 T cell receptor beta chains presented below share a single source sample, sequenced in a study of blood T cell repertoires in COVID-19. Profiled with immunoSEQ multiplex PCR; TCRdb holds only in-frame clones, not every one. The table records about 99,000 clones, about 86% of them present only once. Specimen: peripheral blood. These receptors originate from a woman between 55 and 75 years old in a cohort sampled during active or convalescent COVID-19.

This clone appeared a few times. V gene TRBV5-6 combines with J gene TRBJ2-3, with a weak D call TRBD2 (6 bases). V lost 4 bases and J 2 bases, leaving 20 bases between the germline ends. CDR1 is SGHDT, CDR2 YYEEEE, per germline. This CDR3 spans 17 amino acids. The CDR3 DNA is TGTGCCAGCAGCACTCCTGGGACTTTCCTTACCACAGATACGCAGTATTTT. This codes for CASSTPGTFLTTDTQYF. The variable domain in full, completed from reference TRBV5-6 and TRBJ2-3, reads DAGVTQSPTHLIKTRGQQVTLRCSPKSGHDTVSWYQQALGQGPQFIFQYYEEEERQRGNFPDRFSGHQFPNYSSELNVNALLLGDSALYLCASSTPGTFLTTDTQYFGPGTRLTVL.

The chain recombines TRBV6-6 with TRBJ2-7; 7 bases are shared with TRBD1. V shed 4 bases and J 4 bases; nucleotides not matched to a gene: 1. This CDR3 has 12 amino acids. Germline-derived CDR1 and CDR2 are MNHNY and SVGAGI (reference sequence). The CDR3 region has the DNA TGTGCCAGCAGTTTACAGGGGTACGAGCAGTACTTC. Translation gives CASSLQGYEQYF.

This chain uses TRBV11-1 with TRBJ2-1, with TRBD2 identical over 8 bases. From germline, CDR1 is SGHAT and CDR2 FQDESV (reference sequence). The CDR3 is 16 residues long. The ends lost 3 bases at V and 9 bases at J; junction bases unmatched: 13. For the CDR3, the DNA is TGTGCCAGCAGCTTGCACTCCGGGGTAGCGGGAAGTGAGCAGTTCTTC. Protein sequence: CASSLHSGVAGSEQFF.

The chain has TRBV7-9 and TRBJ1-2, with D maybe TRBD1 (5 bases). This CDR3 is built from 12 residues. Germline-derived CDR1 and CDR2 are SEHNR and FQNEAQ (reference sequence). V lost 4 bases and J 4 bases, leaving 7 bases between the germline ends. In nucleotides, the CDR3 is TGTGCCAGCAGCTCGGGGGTCTATGGCTACACCTTC. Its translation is CASSSGVYGYTF.

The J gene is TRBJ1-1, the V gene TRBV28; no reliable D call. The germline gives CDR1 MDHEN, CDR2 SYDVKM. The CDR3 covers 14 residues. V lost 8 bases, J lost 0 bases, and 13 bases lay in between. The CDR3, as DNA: TGTGCCAGCCAGGCACCCTTCATGAACACTGAAGCTTTCTTT. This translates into CASQAPFMNTEAFF.

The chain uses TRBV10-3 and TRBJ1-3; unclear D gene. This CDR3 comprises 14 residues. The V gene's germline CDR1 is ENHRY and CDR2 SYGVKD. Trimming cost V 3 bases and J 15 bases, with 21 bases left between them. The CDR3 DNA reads TGTGCCATCAGTGAAATCCGGGATCTCATTACCCCATATTTT. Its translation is CAISEIRDLITPYF.

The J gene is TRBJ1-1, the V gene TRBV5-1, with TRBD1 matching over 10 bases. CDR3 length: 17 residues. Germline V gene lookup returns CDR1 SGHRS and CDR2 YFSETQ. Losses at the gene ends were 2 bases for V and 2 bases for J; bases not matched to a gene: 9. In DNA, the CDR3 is TGCGCCAGCAGCTTACAACCGGGACAGGGGACCAACACTGAAGCTTTCTTT. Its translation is CASSLQPGQGTNTEAFF.

The DNA of the CDR3 is TGTGCCAGCAACATCGGGACAGTGTACACTGAAGCTTTCTTT. Translation: CASNIGTVYTEAFF. The chain employs TRBV6-5 and TRBJ1-1; 7 nucleotides align to TRBD1. The CDR3 has 14 amino acids. V shed 7 bases and J 3 bases; nucleotides not matched to a gene: 8. The germline V gene has CDR1 MNHEY and CDR2 SVGAGI.